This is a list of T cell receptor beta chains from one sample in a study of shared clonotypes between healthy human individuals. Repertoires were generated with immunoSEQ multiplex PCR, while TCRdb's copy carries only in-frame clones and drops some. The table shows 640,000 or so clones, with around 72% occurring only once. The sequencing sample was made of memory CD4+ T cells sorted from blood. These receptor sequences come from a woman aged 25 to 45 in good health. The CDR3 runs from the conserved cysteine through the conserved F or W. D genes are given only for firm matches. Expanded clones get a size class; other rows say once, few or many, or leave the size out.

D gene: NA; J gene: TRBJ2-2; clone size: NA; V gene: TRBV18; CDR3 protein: CASSPPTRNTGELFF; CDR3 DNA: TGTGCCAGCTCACCCCCGACCAGGAACACCGGGGAGCTGTTTTTT
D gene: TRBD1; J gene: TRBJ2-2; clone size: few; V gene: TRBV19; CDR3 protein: CASSIDRAGGVLGGELFF; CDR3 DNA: TGTGCCAGTAGTATAGATCGGGCAGGGGGCGTCCTAGGCGGGGAGCTGTTTTTT
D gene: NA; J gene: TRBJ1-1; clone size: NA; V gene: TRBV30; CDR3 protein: CAWSPLRGRVTEAFF; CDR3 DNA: TGTGCCTGGAGTCCTCTACGGGGGCGGGTGACTGAAGCTTTCTTT
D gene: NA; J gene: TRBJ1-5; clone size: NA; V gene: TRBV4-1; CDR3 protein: CASSQDLGQGGQPQHF; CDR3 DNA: TGCGCCAGCAGCCAAGATCTCGGGCAGGGTGGTCAGCCCCAGCATTTT
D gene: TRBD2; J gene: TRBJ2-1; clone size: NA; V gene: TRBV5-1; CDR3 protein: CASSLLAGGPSEQFF; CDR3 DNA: TGCGCCAGCAGCTTACTAGCGGGAGGGCCATCTGAGCAGTTCTTC
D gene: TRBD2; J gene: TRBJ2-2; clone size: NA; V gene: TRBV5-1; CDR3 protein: CASRPGTSPGELFF; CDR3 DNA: TGCGCCAGCAGACCGGGGACTAGTCCCGGGGAGCTGTTTTTT
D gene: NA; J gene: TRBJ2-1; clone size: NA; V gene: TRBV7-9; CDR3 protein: CASGPYADEQFF; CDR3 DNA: TGTGCCAGCGGACCGTACGCAGATGAGCAGTTCTTC
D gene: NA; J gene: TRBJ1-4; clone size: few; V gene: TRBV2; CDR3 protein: CASRLLDEKLFF; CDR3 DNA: TGTGCCAGCAGATTGCTAGATGAAAAACTGTTTTTT
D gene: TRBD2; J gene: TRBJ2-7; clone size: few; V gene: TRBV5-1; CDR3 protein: CASKRELGTSGEQYF; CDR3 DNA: TGCGCCAGCAAGCGGGAGCTTGGGACTAGCGGCGAGCAGTACTTC
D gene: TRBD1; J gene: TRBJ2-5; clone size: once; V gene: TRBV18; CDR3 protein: CASSAGTGEETQYF; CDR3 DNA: TGTGCCAGCTCAGCGGGGACAGGCGAAGAGACCCAGTACTTC
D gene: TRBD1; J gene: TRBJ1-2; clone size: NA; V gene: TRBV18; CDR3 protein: CASSDGQGGIYGYTF; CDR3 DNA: TGTGCCAGCTCGGACGGACAGGGGGGGATCTATGGCTACACCTTC
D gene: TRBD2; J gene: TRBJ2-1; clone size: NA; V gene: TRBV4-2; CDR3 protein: CASSQAGVGPGGHEQFF; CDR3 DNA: TGTGCCAGCAGCCAAGCTGGCGTAGGACCGGGAGGACATGAGCAGTTCTTC